This T cell receptor beta chain was identified during a study of blood T cells in healthy people across ages. Regarding the study as a whole: The CMV status of each donor remained undetermined, and this could have confounded shifts in expanded clonotypes.

With regard to this clonotype: Its antigen is not known.

Then a second PCR, running about 7 to 11 cycles, was carried out with a sample-barcoded 5' primer and a J-beta primer mix. Via MiXCR, TCRdb re-called the 5' RACE reads, giving one row per CDR3 protein. The data hold 600,000 to 900,000 distinct CDR3 sequences, with around 25% observed a single time. CDR3 length: 15 residues. J gave up 2 bases and V 3 bases, and 5 bases lay outside the gene matches. Germline loops: CDR1 SGDLS, CDR2 YYNGEE. The sample was also reused in another study, on T cells of mothers and their children.

The chain employs TRBV9 and TRBJ2-5; 9 bases align to TRBD1. The source material was blood. The clonotype comes from a boy aged 5-17 years in good health. The CDR3 loop reads CASSAWDREQETQYF. As DNA, the CDR3 is TGTGCCAGCAGCGCTTGGGACAGGGAACAAGAGACCCAGTACTTC.